This TCR beta chain stems from a study of cytomegalovirus exposure and HLA in healthy donors. Study results and limitations: Sequences of the TCR beta chain were said to predict the HLA-A and HLA-B alleles of most subjects accurately. Earlier analysis found most TCR beta V segments productive about 90% or about 30% of the time. In a later analysis, more than 15,000 TCR beta sequences were associated with HLA alleles at 0.05 false discovery rate.

A note on this clone: Its antigen is unknown.

Primers included in the PCR were 60 Vbeta and 13 Jbeta primers. Here immunoSEQ multiplex PCR was the method, and the copy in TCRdb shows in-frame clones only, minus some. The data contain 90,000 to 140,000 clones, roughly 76% of them singletons. Trimming took off 2 bases at V and 4 bases at J, with 9 bases between the two ends. The CDR3 loop spans 14 amino acids. Germline assignment: CDR1 MNHEY and CDR2 SMNVEV (reference sequence). At the time of sampling, donors were nominally healthy, though unrecorded immune exposures were likely. V gene TRBV27 combines with J gene TRBJ1-3, with no clear D. Sequenced sample: PBMCs. The receptor was derived from a man under 40 in good health and CMV-seropositive. Here the CDR3 reads CASSLGPLGNTIYF. The CDR3 DNA reads TGTGCCAGCAGTTTAGGGCCGTTGGGAAACACCATATATTTT.